Each of the 14 T cell receptor beta chains below was sequenced from the same sample in a study of blood T cell repertoires in COVID-19. TCRdb's table, derived via immunoSEQ multiplex PCR, lists solely in-frame clones and lacks some. The sample consists of about 200,000 clones, about 85% of them appearing once. The sequencing input was peripheral blood. Source of these receptors: a man between 60 and 75 years old with COVID-19, enrolled during active disease.

This clone was counted only a few times. The rearrangement links TRBV6-5 to TRBJ1-2; the D gene is possibly TRBD1 (6 bases). The V end was cut by 5 bases, the J end by 3 bases, with 13 bases between. From germline, CDR1 is MNHEY and CDR2 SVGAGI. The CDR3 has 14 residues. The CDR3 coding sequence is TGTGCCAGCAGTCGTCAGCCAGGGGACTATGGCTACACCTTC. Its protein is CASSRQPGDYGYTF.

The chain carries TRBV3-1 (or the pseudogene TRBV3-2) and TRBJ2-3, with no clear D. The germline gives CDR1 LGHDT, CDR2 YNNKEL (reference sequence). The CDR3 runs 13 residues. The V gene lost 2 bases and the J gene lost 6 bases, with 9 bases spanning the gap. The CDR3 DNA reads TGTGCCAGCAGCCAAATTCGGCGGGATACGCAGTATTTT. Translating gives CASSQIRRDTQYF.

This chain links TRBV5-1 with TRBJ2-1, with 10 bases lining up with TRBD2. V dropped 5 bases and J dropped 5; count of bases not matched to a gene: 7. The CDR3 contains 15 residues. Germline V gene data show CDR1 as SGHRS and CDR2 as YFSETQ. The chain's CDR3 is CASRALAGVHNEQFF. The CDR3 DNA sequence: TGCGCCAGCAGGGCCCTAGCGGGAGTCCACAATGAGCAGTTCTTC.

This rearrangement joins TRBV6-4 to TRBJ2-3; 10 nucleotides match TRBD1. CDR1 is MRHNA and CDR2 is SNTAGT in the germline V gene. CDR3 length: 15 residues. The V and J ends lost 0 bases and 4 bases, in that order; junction bases with no gene match: 1. The CDR3 nucleotides are TGTGCCAGCAGTGACTCCGGGACAGGGGCAGATACGCAGTATTTT. Encoded protein: CASSDSGTGADTQYF.

The chain combines TRBV30 with TRBJ2-7; 10 positions match TRBD1. The trim removed 3 bases at V and 4 bases at J, leaving 6 bases unmatched. CDR3 length equals 14 residues. Germline V CDR1 and CDR2: GTSNPN, SVGIG (reference sequence). The CDR3 reads CAWRETGGAYEQYF. CDR3 bases: TGTGCCTGGAGGGAGACAGGGGGCGCGTACGAGCAGTACTTC. The whole variable domain, filled in from reference TRBV30 and TRBJ2-7, reads SQTIHQWPATLVQPVGSPLSLECTVEGTSNPNLYWYRQAAGRGLQLLFYSVGIGQISSEVPQNLSASRPQDRQFILSSKKLLLSDSGFYLCAWRETGGAYEQYFGPGTRLTVT.

This chain links TRBV27 with TRBJ2-1, with 9 bases fitting TRBD2. The CDR3 is made up of 16 amino acids. J gave up 3 bases and V 5 bases, and 8 bases lay outside the gene matches. Germline V lookup: CDR1 MNHEY, CDR2 SMNVEV (reference sequence). In DNA form, the CDR3 reads TGTGCCAGCAGTCTCCTGGGTAGCGGGAGCTACAATGAGCAGTTCTTC. Residues: CASSLLGSGSYNEQFF.

The genes are TRBV28 and TRBJ1-2, with 7 bases aligning to TRBD1. J lost 2 bases, V lost 1 base, and 1 base had no gene match. There are 14 residues in the CDR3. Germline CDR1 reads MDHEN; CDR2 reads SYDVKM. The CDR3 nucleotides read TGTGCCAGCAGTTTATCGGGACAGAACTATGGCTACACCTTC. This codes for CASSLSGQNYGYTF.

The chain recombines TRBV4-1 with TRBJ1-1; possible D gene TRBD1, 5 bases. Germline lookup yields CDR1 MGHRA and CDR2 YSYEKL. The CDR3 sequence is 15 residues long. Trimming took off 0 bases at V and 5 bases at J, with 13 bases between the two ends. As DNA, the CDR3 is TGCGCCAGCAGCCAAGATGGTGGGGGAGGGACTGAAGCTTTCTTT. This encodes CASSQDGGGGTEAFF.

The V gene is TRBV25-1, the J gene TRBJ1-6; D not resolved. V shed 1 base and J shed 7 bases, with 11 bases lying between them. The length of the CDR3 is 15 residues. Germline CDR1 and CDR2: MGHDK and SYGVNS. CDR3 in DNA: TGTGCCAGCAGTGAATTCGGGTTTTCGAATTCACCCCTCCACTTT. It codes for CASSEFGFSNSPLHF.

V is TRBV6-5 and J is TRBJ2-7, with 7 positions matching TRBD1. The CDR3 spans 13 residues. V gave up 9 bases and J gave up 5 bases; unmatched junction bases: 10. From germline, CDR1 is MNHEY and CDR2 SVGAGI. CDR3 nucleotides: TGTGCCAGTGAAGGGCAGGGGGTAGACGAGCAGTACTTC. The encoded protein is CASEGQGVDEQYF.

The J gene is TRBJ2-3, the V gene TRBV14; 8 bases match TRBD1. The J segment lost 4 bases and the V segment lost 3 bases, leaving 9 bases of the junction unmatched. Germline assignment: CDR1 SGHDN and CDR2 FVKESK. This CDR3 contains 16 residues. The CDR3, as DNA: TGTGCCAGCAGCCACGATCGACCAGGGGGCGCAGATACGCAGTATTTT. Translation: CASSHDRPGGADTQYF.

The CDR3 DNA reads TGCGCCAGCAGCGACAGGGGATCATCTGAAGCTTTCTTT. It codes for CASSDRGSSEAFF. V and J are TRBV5-1 and TRBJ1-1; 8 positions agree with TRBD1. The CDR3 sequence is 13 residues long. Germline CDR1 SGHRS, CDR2 YFSETQ. Unmatched junction bases numbered 5, after V lost 4 bases and J lost 6 bases.

This chain connects TRBV27 to TRBJ2-7, with 7 positions matching TRBD1. CDR1 and CDR2 from the germline V gene are MNHEY and SMNVEV (reference sequence). V lost 7 bases to trimming and J lost 3 bases; unmatched junction nucleotides: 15. The CDR3 has 16 residues. Written as DNA, the CDR3 is TGTGCCAGCACCAAATGGACAGGCGGAATATTCTACGAGCAGTACTTC. Protein: CASTKWTGGIFYEQYF.

The V call is TRBV16, the J call TRBJ1-1; D gene ambiguous. Between the trimmed V and J ends, which lost 6 bases and 3 bases, there was a span of 14 bases. CDR1 and CDR2 (germline): KGHSY, FQNENV. This CDR3 region has 14 residues. The CDR3 DNA sequence: TGTGCCAGCAGTCCGGGAAGGACCGACACTGAAGCTTTCTTT. It yields the protein CASSPGRTDTEAFF.